A single sample gave rise to the 7 T cell receptor beta chains below, sequenced in a study of OX40 agonist ivuxolimab in advanced cancers. The method was the immunoSEQ multiplex PCR assay. What TCRdb holds here is the immuneACCESS table cut down to in-frame rearrangements. Part of the clones is not present; checked against another copy, under half of the missing clones reflect an unresolved V gene, and the others are unexplained. The sample table records about 100,000 clones; about 86% of these occur just once. The ten largest clones capture roughly 5.5% of the sample. The sequenced sample was CD4+ or CD8+ T cells sorted from blood, obtained in a trial of the OX40 agonist ivuxolimab. All receptors derive from an adult with an advanced solid tumor such as melanoma, head and neck, liver or kidney cancer.

The rearrangement links TRBV6-5 to TRBJ1-1; a weak D match, TRBD1 (5 bases). Per germline, CDR1 MNHEY and CDR2 SVGAGI. There are 13 residues in the CDR3. V lost 5 bases, J lost 4 bases, and 11 bases lay in between. The CDR3 sequence: CASSKRGGTEAFF. In nucleotides, the CDR3 is TGTGCCAGCAGTAAACGGGGCGGCACTGAAGCTTTCTTT.

This clone was seen a few times. The V and J genes are TRBV9 and TRBJ2-7; 11 nucleotides line up with TRBD2. The length of the CDR3 is 14 residues. Losses at the gene ends were 3 bases for V and 4 bases for J; bases not matched to a gene: 3. From germline, CDR1 is SGDLS and CDR2 YYNGEE. CDR3 region: CASSATSGRYEQYF. CDR3 nucleotide sequence: TGTGCCAGCAGCGCTACTAGCGGGAGATACGAGCAGTACTTC.

This clone was seen a single time. The genes are TRBV11-2 and TRBJ2-7; D perhaps matches TRBD2 (5 bases). V was clipped by 2 bases and J by 3 bases, with 11 bases between them. From germline, CDR1 is SGHAT and CDR2 FQNNGV. CDR3 length: 14 residues. The CDR3: CASSLNVGDYEQYF. CDR3 DNA: TGTGCCAGCAGCTTAAACGTCGGGGACTACGAGCAGTACTTC.

This sequence joins TRBV6-6 and TRBJ1-4, with D unresolved. V lost 4 bases to trimming and J lost 8 bases, with 5 bases between them. The CDR3 has 11 amino acids. CDR1 is MNHNY and CDR2 is SVGAGI in the germline V gene (reference sequence). DNA for the CDR3: TGTGCCAGCAGTTCGGACGAAAAACTGTTTTTT. Its translation: CASSSDEKLFF.

The chain combines TRBV19 with TRBJ2-5; D is ambiguous. This CDR3 contains 14 residues. Germline V CDR1 and CDR2: LNHDA, SQIVND (reference sequence). Trimming removed 4 bases from V and 4 bases from J, with 13 bases in between. CDR3: CASSRLGGGETQYF. CDR3 sequence (DNA): TGTGCCAGTAGTAGACTCGGCGGTGGAGAGACCCAGTACTTC.

The chain recombines TRBV27 with TRBJ1-2; no reliable D call. Germline V gene sequence: CDR1 MNHEY, CDR2 SMNVEV (reference sequence). The CDR3 runs 13 residues. Trimming pared 3 bases from V and 3 bases from J, leaving 8 bases between. CDR3 residues: CASSLRVDYGYTF. CDR3 nucleotide sequence: TGTGCCAGCAGTTTGAGGGTAGACTATGGCTACACCTTC.

The chain couples TRBV6-1 to TRBJ1-1, with unresolved D. V shed 8 bases and J shed 2 bases, with 15 bases lying between them. The CDR3 has 14 residues. CDR1 is MNHNS, CDR2 SASEGT, per germline. The CDR3, as DNA: TGTGCCAGCCAACCGGGTTGGCTTAACACTGAAGCTTTCTTT. It encodes CASQPGWLNTEAFF.